Listed below are T cell receptor beta chains from one sample, sequenced in a study of PD-1 and CTLA-4 blockade in melanoma. Sequencing used immunoSEQ multiplex PCR; TCRdb keeps in-frame clones, though not all of them. Of 15,000 to 20,000 clones detected, approximately 70% appear once; the ten largest clones hold 11% to 15%. This material consisted of CD8+ T cells from peripheral blood, taken from a patient given anti-PD-1 treatment. These receptors were obtained from a human donor with melanoma. Each CDR3 is given with its conserved first and last residue. D genes are given only for firm matches. Rows may omit the clone size; those that give it use once, few, many or a size class.

TRBV7-9	.	12	.	TRBJ2-7	TGTGCCAGCAGCGATGCGACCTACGAGCAGTACTTC	CASSDATYEQYF
TRBV7-7	.	15	.	TRBJ2-3	TGTGCTAGCAGCTTAGGGCGCGGGCGGACAGATACGCAGTATTTT	CASSLGRGRTDTQYF
TRBV5-4	.	13	.	TRBJ2-2	TGTGCCAGCAGCTTGGCCGACACTGGATCCGAGTTTTTT	CASSLADTGSEFF
TRBV7-9	.	12	.	TRBJ1-2	TGTGCCAGCAGCCCCGACCTAGGCGGCTACACCTTC	CASSPDLGGYTF
TRBV29-1	.	11	.	TRBJ1-2	TGCAGCGTTGACGGTAACTATGGCTACACCTTC	CSVDGNYGYTF
TRBV6-5	few	14	.	TRBJ2-7	TGTGCCAGCAGTTACGAGGGGCTTCGGTACGAGCAGTACTTC	CASSYEGLRYEQYF
TRBV5-4	.	12	.	TRBJ2-7	TGTGCCAGCAGCGGCAATACCTACGAGCAGTACTTC	CASSGNTYEQYF
TRBV14	.	14	.	TRBJ2-2	TGTGCCAGCAGCCACAGGGCGAACACCGGGGAGCTGTTTTTT	CASSHRANTGELFF
TRBV13	.	13	.	TRBJ2-7	TGTGCCAGCAGCTTAGGGGAAAACTACGAGCAGTACTTC	CASSLGENYEQYF
TRBV13	.	14	.	TRBJ1-1	TGTGCCAGCAGCTCGGACAGCTTGAACACTGAAGCTTTCTTT	CASSSDSLNTEAFF
TRBV4-2	medium-sized	14	.	TRBJ1-1	TGTGCCAGCAGCCCCGGGAGTGCGGGCACTGAAGCTTTCTTT	CASSPGSAGTEAFF
TRBV14	.	15	TRBD2	TRBJ2-2	TGTGCCAGCAGCCGGACTAGCGTTACCACCGGGGAGCTGTTTTTT	CASSRTSVTTGELFF
TRBV11-3	once	12	.	TRBJ2-7	TGTGCCAGCAGCACTCGGAAGTACGAGCAGTACTTC	CASSTRKYEQYF
TRBV3-1/TRBV3-2	.	12	.	TRBJ2-2	TGTGCCAGCAGCCAAGGGAGAGGGGAGCTGTTTTTT	CASSQGRGELFF
TRBV9	.	14	.	TRBJ1-1	TGTGCCAGCACACGAGGGGGGAGAGACACTGAAGCTTTCTTT	CASTRGGRDTEAFF
TRBV5-4	.	12	.	TRBJ1-6	TGTGCCAGCAGCTTCCACGATTCACCCCTCCACTTT	CASSFHDSPLHF
TRBV6-5	.	14	.	TRBJ1-5	TGTGCCAGCAGCTCAGGACAGAGCAATCAGCCCCAGCATTTT	CASSSGQSNQPQHF
TRBV7-9	.	16	.	TRBJ2-3	TGTGCCAGCATCCTAGGGGGGCAGGCTAGCACAGATACGCAGTATTTT	CASILGGQASTDTQYF
TRBV30	.	14	.	TRBJ2-1	TGTGCCTGGAGATTAGGGGGGGCCGGCAATGAGCAGTTCTTC	CAWRLGGAGNEQFF
TRBV9	.	15	.	TRBJ1-1	TGTGCCAGCAGCGTAGACGGGTCCCTGAACACTGAAGCTTTCTTT	CASSVDGSLNTEAFF
TRBV7-9	.	14	.	TRBJ1-5	TGTGCCAGCAGCCCACAGGGTTTTAATCAGCCCCAGCATTTT	CASSPQGFNQPQHF
TRBV29-1	.	14	TRBD1	TRBJ2-7	TGCAGCGTTGGAAGAGACAGGGGGCCCTACGAGCAGTACTTC	CSVGRDRGPYEQYF
TRBV21-1	.	16	.	TRBJ1-1	TGTGCCAGCAGCAGTAGGACAGGGAGAGTGAACACTGAAGCTTTCTTT	CASSSRTGRVNTEAFF
TRBV18	few	14	TRBD1	TRBJ1-2	TGTGCCAGCTCACCTGGGACAGGGTTGATGGGCTACACCTTC	CASSPGTGLMGYTF
TRBV2	few	14	TRBD1	TRBJ1-1	TGTGCCAGCAGTGATACAGGGGGGAACACTGAAGCTTTCTTT	CASSDTGGNTEAFF
TRBV7-9	.	14	TRBD2	TRBJ2-1	TGTGCCAGCAGCTTGGGGCAGGGAGGGGATGAGCAGTTCTTC	CASSLGQGGDEQFF
TRBV7-6	.	15	.	TRBJ1-5	TGTGCCAGCAGCTTAGTCCCGGGACTCAATCAGCCCCAGCATTTT	CASSLVPGLNQPQHF
TRBV13	.	14	TRBD2	TRBJ2-5	TGTGCCAGCAGCCAGCGGGAGTACCAAGAGACCCAGTACTTC	CASSQREYQETQYF
TRBV14	.	11	.	TRBJ1-1	TGTGCCTCTGGGCTTAACACTGAAGCTTTCTTT	CASGLNTEAFF
TRBV30	.	15	TRBD2	TRBJ2-1	TGTGCCTGGAGTGCCGCGGGACTAGCGGGCCCTGGGCAGTTCTTC	CAWSAAGLAGPGQFF
TRBV15	.	13	.	TRBJ2-2	TGTGCCACCAGCAGACTTTACACCGGGGAGCTGTTTTTT	CATSRLYTGELFF
TRBV7-9	.	13	.	TRBJ1-1	TGTGCCAGCAGCTTATCTGGGAGCACTGAAGCTTTCTTT	CASSLSGSTEAFF
TRBV6-5	large	15	.	TRBJ1-3	TGTGCCAGCAGTTACTCGCCAGGCGGGAGAAACACCATATATTTT	CASSYSPGGRNTIYF
TRBV30	.	12	.	TRBJ2-2	TGTGCCTGGTCAGGCAACACCGGGGAGCTGTTTTTT	CAWSGNTGELFF
TRBV27	few	13	.	TRBJ1-5	TGTGCCAGCAGTTTTTATAGCAATCAGCCCCAGCATTTT	CASSFYSNQPQHF
TRBV5-1	.	15	TRBD2	TRBJ2-7	TGCGCCAGCAGCCACACTAGCGGGAGGGCCTACGAGCAGTACTTC	CASSHTSGRAYEQYF
TRBV3-1/TRBV3-2	.	13	TRBD1	TRBJ1-1	TGTGCCAGCTCCCTCGGGACAGGCACTGAAGCTTTCTTT	CASSLGTGTEAFF
TRBV3-1/TRBV3-2	few	15	.	TRBJ1-5	TGTGCCAGCAGCCAAGATCGGGGGGGAAATCAGCCCCAGCATTTT	CASSQDRGGNQPQHF
TRBV10-1	.	19	TRBD2	TRBJ2-1	TGCGCCAGCAGTGGGAGGACTAGCGGGAGGACTCCGGGTCACAATGAGCAGTTCTTC	CASSGRTSGRTPGHNEQFF
TRBV29-1	.	11	.	TRBJ1-2	TGCAGCGTCCTCGACAGCTATGGCTACACCTTC	CSVLDSYGYTF
TRBV5-1	few	15	.	TRBJ1-2	TGCGCCAGCAGCTTGGCGGGACCGAGGCACTATGGCTACACCTTC	CASSLAGPRHYGYTF
TRBV6-5	medium-sized	14	.	TRBJ2-2	TGTGCCAGCAGTTACTCCCCTTCTGGCGGGGAGCTGTTTTTT	CASSYSPSGGELFF
TRBV5-6	.	16	.	TRBJ1-5	TGTGCCAGCAGCTTGTGGGGGAGGGGAATATCCCAGCCCCAGCATTTT	CASSLWGRGISQPQHF
TRBV7-6	.	16	TRBD1	TRBJ2-7	TGTGCCAGCAGCGCCTTCGGGACAGGGACCTCCTACGAGCAGTACTTC	CASSAFGTGTSYEQYF
TRBV11-2	.	15	TRBD2	TRBJ2-7	TGTGCCAGCAGCTCCGGACTAGCGAAGACCCACGAGCAGTACTTC	CASSSGLAKTHEQYF
TRBV7-6	.	15	TRBD2	TRBJ2-1	TGTGCCAGCAGCCGCACTAGCGGGAGGGCCAATGAGCAGTTCTTC	CASSRTSGRANEQFF
TRBV14	.	12	.	TRBJ1-1	TGTGCCAGCAGCCCGGGGAGCACTGAAGCTTTCTTT	CASSPGSTEAFF
TRBV4-1	.	16	TRBD2	TRBJ2-1	TGCGCCAGCAGCCATATCGGACTAGCGGGTTCCAATCAGCAGTTCTTC	CASSHIGLAGSNQQFF
TRBV7-8	.	15	.	TRBJ2-2	TGTGCCAGCAGCTTGTTCCAGGGGCCCACCGGGGAGCTGTTTTTT	CASSLFQGPTGELFF
TRBV29-1	.	13	.	TRBJ1-2	TGCAGCGTTGGAGTCCCGGGACACCCTGGCTACACCTTC	CSVGVPGHPGYTF
TRBV5-1	.	16	TRBD1	TRBJ1-1	TGCGCCAGCAGCTTTGCACTACGGGACAGAAACACTGAAGCTTTCTTT	CASSFALRDRNTEAFF
TRBV3-1/TRBV3-2	few	19	TRBD2	TRBJ2-1	TGTGCCAGCAATGAAAAATTAAAAGGTTCTAGCGGACCCTACAATGAGCAGTTCTTC	CASNEKLKGSSGPYNEQFF
TRBV5-6	few	13	.	TRBJ2-7	TGTGCCAGCAGCTTAGCGACGTACTACGAGCAGTACTTC	CASSLATYYEQYF
TRBV4-1	.	17	TRBD1	TRBJ1-2	TGCGCCAGCAGCCAAGAGTATGGGACAGGGGGCTTCTATGGCTACACCTTC	CASSQEYGTGGFYGYTF
TRBV24-1	.	12	.	TRBJ1-1	TGTGCCACCAGTGATCTCACTAATGAAGCTTTCTTT	CATSDLTNEAFF